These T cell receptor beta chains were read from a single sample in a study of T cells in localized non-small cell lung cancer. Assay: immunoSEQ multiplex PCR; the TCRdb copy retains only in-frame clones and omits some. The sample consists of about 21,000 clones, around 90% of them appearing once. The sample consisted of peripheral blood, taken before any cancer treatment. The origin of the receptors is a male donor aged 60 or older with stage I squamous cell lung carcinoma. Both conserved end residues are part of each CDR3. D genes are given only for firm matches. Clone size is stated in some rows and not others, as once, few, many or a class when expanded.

TGTGCCAGTAGTCAAGGACAGGGGGCCCCCAGGGAGCAGTACTTC CASSQGQGAPREQYF TRBD1 TRBJ2-7 . TRBV19
TGTGCCAGCAGCTTAGAAGGGGCAGGGGACGCGGGGGGCTACCAAGAGACCCAGTACTTC CASSLEGAGDAGGYQETQYF TRBD2 TRBJ2-5 . TRBV13
TGCGCCAGCAGCCTAGCGGGGGGGATCCAAGAGACCCAGTACTTC CASSLAGGIQETQYF TRBD2 TRBJ2-5 . TRBV4-1
TGTGCCAGCAGCTTACCGGGCTCCTACAATGAGCAGTTCTTC CASSLPGSYNEQFF . TRBJ2-1 . TRBV7-6
TGTGCCAGCAGCTTGGGAGCGGGGGGGGGTGAGACCCAGTACTTC CASSLGAGGGETQYF TRBD2 TRBJ2-5 . TRBV5-4
TGTGCCAGCAGCTTGAGCTCCTACGAGCAGTACTTC CASSLSSYEQYF . TRBJ2-7 . TRBV5-1
TGTGCCAGCAGTTATAGGGGAAATCAGCCCCAGCATTTT CASSYRGNQPQHF . TRBJ1-5 . TRBV6-5
TGTGCCAGCAGCTTGTTTGCGGGGGGTTCGGGAACGCAGTATTTT CASSLFAGGSGTQYF TRBD2 TRBJ2-3 . TRBV5-6
TGTGCTTCACAGTTCCAAGAGACCCAGTACTTC CASQFQETQYF . TRBJ2-5 . TRBV12-5
TGTGCCAGCACTCCGGACAGGAGCTCCTACGAGCAGTACTTC CASTPDRSSYEQYF TRBD1 TRBJ2-7 . TRBV2
TGTGCCAGCACCCTACAGGGGATCATGAACACTGAAGCTTTCTTT CASTLQGIMNTEAFF TRBD1 TRBJ1-1 . TRBV7-9
TGCGCCAGCAGCCAAGATATCGGGGCTGGGGCCAACGTCCTGACTTTC CASSQDIGAGANVLTF . TRBJ2-6 . TRBV4-3
TGCGCCAGCAGCCAAGAGGAGAGGGCTAACTATGGCTACACCTTC CASSQEERANYGYTF . TRBJ1-2 . TRBV4-3
TGTGCCAGCTCACCACCTACTAGCGGGGGAGTCGGCGAGACCCAGTACTTC CASSPPTSGGVGETQYF TRBD2 TRBJ2-5 . TRBV18
TGTGCCAGCAGCTTGGTCTCCTACGAGCAGTACTTC CASSLVSYEQYF . TRBJ2-7 . TRBV5-5
TGTGCCAGCAGTAAACAGGGGCCCTATGGCTACACCTTC CASSKQGPYGYTF TRBD1 TRBJ1-2 . TRBV25-1
TGTGCCTGGAGTGTAAAAAGTTCACCCCTCCACTTT CAWSVKSSPLHF . TRBJ1-6 . TRBV30
TGCGCCAGCAGCTTGGGGGGGACAGGGAGTGAAAAACTGTTTTTT CASSLGGTGSEKLFF TRBD1 TRBJ1-4 few TRBV5-1
TGTGCCAGCTATAGTCAAACGGACACCGGGGAGCTGTTTTTT CASYSQTDTGELFF . TRBJ2-2 . TRBV27
TGTGCCAGCAGCCCGGGACAGGGGATGTCTGAAGCTTTCTTT CASSPGQGMSEAFF TRBD1 TRBJ1-1 few TRBV7-3
TGTGCCAGCAGCCTAGGACATGACGGGGAGCTGTTTTTT CASSLGHDGELFF . TRBJ2-2 . TRBV11-3
TGTGCCAGCAGCTCCGGCGCGGGGGGGCGACCAGATACGCAGTATTTT CASSSGAGGRPDTQYF TRBD2 TRBJ2-3 . TRBV6-6
TGTGCCAGTAGTATCGGGAGGGGTCAATCACCCCTCCACTTT CASSIGRGQSPLHF . TRBJ1-6 . TRBV19
TGTGCCAGCAGTAAGGGGAACACTGAAGCTTTCTTT CASSKGNTEAFF . TRBJ1-1 . TRBV27
TGTGCCAGCAGCGGTAGACTAGCGGGGCTGGGAGATACGCAGTATTTT CASSGRLAGLGDTQYF TRBD2 TRBJ2-3 . TRBV5-4
TGTGCCAGCAGCAGGGATTTCAATCAGCCCCAGCATTTT CASSRDFNQPQHF . TRBJ1-5 few TRBV2
TGTGCCAGCAGCGCGACAGGGGGCATTACAGATACGCAGTATTTT CASSATGGITDTQYF TRBD1 TRBJ2-3 . TRBV9
TGTGCCAGCAGTGAACAGTCGTACACTCAGCCCCAGCATTTT CASSEQSYTQPQHF . TRBJ1-5 . TRBV2
TGTGCCAGCAGCTCCCGGGACAAGACACCCCTCCACTTT CASSSRDKTPLHF . TRBJ1-6 once TRBV7-9
TGTGCCAGCAGCTCACCACAGGGGGGGCGGGAGACCCAGTACTTC CASSSPQGGRETQYF . TRBJ2-5 . TRBV7-2
TGCGCCAGCACCTCAGACGTATACAATGAGCAGTTCTTC CASTSDVYNEQFF . TRBJ2-1 few TRBV5-1
TGTGCCAGTAGTACCGGACAGGGCGGCCAGCCCCAGCATTTT CASSTGQGGQPQHF TRBD1 TRBJ1-5 . TRBV19
TGTGCCATCAGTGAGTCGAAGGACAGGGGGGATACTGAAGCTTTCTTT CAISESKDRGDTEAFF TRBD1 TRBJ1-1 once TRBV10-3
TGTGCCAGCAGCCCCCGGGACACTGAAGCTTTCTTT CASSPRDTEAFF . TRBJ1-1 . TRBV7-9
TGTGCCAGCAGTGTTGGACAGCGCTACACCGGGGAGCTGTTTTTT CASSVGQRYTGELFF . TRBJ2-2 . TRBV25-1
TGTGCCAGCAGTTCTCGGACCCATAGCACAGATACGCAGTATTTT CASSSRTHSTDTQYF . TRBJ2-3 . TRBV6-5
TGTGCCAGCAGCCACAGAAGTGGGAGTCCGAACACTGAAGCTTTCTTT CASSHRSGSPNTEAFF . TRBJ1-1 few TRBV5-8